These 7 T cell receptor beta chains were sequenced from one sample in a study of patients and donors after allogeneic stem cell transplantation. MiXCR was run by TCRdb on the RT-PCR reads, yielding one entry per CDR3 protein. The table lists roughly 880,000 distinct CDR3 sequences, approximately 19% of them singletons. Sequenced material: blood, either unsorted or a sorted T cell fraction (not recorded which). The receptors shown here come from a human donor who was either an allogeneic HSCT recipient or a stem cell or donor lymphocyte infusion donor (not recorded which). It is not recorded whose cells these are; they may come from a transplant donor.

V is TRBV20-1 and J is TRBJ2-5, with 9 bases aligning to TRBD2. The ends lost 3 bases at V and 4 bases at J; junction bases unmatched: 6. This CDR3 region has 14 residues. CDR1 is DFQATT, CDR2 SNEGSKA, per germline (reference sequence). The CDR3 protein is CSARNGRGGETQYF. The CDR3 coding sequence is TGCAGTGCTAGGAACGGGCGGGGGGGAGAGACCCAGTACTTC.

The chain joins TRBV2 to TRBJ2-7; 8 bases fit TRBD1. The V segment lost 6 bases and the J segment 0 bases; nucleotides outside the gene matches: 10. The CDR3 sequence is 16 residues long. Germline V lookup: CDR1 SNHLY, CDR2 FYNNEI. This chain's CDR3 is CASRVGQDSFSYEQYF. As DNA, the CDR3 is TGTGCCAGCAGGGTGGGACAGGATTCGTTCTCCTACGAGCAGTACTTC.

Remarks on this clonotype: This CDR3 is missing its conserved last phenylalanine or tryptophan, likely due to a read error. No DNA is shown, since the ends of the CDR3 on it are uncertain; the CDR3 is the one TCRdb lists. The CDR3 loop is CASSERIGRS. The genes are TRBV4-1 and TRBJ2-7; the DNA was not used to check the table's D call, TRBD1. Germline V CDR1 and CDR2: MGHRA, YSYEKL. The length of the CDR3 is 10 amino acids, counting both ends.

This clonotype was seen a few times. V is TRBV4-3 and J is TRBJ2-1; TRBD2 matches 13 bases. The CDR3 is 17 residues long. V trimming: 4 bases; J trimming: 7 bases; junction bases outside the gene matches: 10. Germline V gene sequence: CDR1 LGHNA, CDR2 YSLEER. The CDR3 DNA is TGCGCCAGCAGCCGACTAGCGGGGGGCCAAATTTGGAATGAGCAGTTCTTC. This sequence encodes CASSRLAGGQIWNEQFF.

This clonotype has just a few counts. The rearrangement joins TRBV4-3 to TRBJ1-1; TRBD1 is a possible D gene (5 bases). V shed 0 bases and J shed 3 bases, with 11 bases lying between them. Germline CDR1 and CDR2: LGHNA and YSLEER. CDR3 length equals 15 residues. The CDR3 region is CASSQEPKGDTEAFF. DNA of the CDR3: TGCGCCAGCAGCCAAGAGCCGAAAGGGGACACTGAAGCTTTCTTT.

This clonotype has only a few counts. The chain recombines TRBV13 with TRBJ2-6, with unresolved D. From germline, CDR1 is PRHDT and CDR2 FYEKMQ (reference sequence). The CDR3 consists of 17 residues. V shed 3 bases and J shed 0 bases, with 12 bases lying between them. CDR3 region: CASSFGSAISGANVLTF. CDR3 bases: TGTGCCAGCAGCTTCGGCTCTGCAATCTCTGGGGCCAACGTCCTGACTTTC.

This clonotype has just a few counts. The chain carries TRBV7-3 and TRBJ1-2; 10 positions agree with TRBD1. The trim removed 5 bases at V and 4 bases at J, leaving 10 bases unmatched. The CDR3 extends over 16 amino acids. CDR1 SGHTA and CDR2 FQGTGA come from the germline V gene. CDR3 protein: CASSNTGTGAVYGYTF. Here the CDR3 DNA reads TGTGCCAGCAGCAACACCGGGACAGGGGCTGTCTATGGCTACACCTTC.